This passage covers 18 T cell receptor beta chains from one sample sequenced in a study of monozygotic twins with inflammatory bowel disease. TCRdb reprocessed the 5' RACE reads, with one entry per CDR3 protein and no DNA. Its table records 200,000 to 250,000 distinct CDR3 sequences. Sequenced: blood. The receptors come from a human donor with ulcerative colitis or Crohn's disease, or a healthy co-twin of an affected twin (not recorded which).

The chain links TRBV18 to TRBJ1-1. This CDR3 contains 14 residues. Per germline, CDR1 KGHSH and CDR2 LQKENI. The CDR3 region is CASSPKSENTEAFF. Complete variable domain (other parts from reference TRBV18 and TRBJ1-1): NAGVMQNPRHLVRRRGQEARLRCSPMKGHSHVYWYRQLPEEGLKFMVYLQKENIIDESGMPKERFSAEFPKEGPSILRIQQVVRGDSAAYFCASSPKSENTEAFFGQGTRLTVV.

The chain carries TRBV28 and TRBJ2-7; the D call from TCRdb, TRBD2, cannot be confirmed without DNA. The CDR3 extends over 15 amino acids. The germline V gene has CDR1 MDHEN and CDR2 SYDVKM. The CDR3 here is CASSPTSGRAYEQYF.

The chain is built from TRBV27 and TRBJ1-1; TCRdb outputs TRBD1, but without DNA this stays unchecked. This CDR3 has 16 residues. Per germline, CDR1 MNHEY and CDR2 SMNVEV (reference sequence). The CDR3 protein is CASSLSIGQGGSRAFF.

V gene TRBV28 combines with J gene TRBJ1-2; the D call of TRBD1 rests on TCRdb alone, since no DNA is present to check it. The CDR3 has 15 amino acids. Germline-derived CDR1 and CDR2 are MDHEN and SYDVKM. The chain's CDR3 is CAIKGAWNSNYGYTF.

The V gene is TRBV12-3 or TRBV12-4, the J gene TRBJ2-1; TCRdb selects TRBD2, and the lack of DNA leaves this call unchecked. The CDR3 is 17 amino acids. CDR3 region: CASSFRTSGSSYNEQFF.

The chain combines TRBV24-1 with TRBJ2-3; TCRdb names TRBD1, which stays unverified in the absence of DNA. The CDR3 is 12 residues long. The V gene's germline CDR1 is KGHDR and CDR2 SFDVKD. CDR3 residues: CATSETGTTQYF.

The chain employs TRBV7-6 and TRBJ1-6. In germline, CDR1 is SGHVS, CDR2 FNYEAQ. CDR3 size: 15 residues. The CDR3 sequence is CASSLDWLNGSPLHF.

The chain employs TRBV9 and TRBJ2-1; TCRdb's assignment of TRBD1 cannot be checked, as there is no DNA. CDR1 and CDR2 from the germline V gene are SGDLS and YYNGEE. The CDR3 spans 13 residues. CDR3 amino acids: CASNRGDYNEQFF.

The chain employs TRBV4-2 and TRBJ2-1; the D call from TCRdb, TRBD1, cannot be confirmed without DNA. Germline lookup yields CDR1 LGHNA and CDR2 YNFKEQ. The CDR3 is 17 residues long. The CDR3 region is CASSQDLRGDSYNEQFF.

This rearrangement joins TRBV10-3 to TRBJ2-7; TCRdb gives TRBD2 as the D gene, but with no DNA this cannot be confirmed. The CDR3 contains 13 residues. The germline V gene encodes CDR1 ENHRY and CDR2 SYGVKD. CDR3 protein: CATRGLAGSEQYF.

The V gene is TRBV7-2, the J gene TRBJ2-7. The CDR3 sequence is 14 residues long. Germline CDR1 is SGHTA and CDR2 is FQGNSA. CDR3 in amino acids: CASSLGDASYEQYF.

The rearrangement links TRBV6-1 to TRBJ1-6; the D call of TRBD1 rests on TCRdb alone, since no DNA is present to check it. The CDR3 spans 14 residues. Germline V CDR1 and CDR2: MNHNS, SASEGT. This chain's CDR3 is CASSPRRGYSPLHF.

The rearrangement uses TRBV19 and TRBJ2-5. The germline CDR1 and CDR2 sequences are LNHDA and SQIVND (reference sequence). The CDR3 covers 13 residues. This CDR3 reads CASSNSLLETQYF.

The CDR3 sequence is CASSPRQVYGYTF. This chain connects TRBV6-5 to TRBJ1-2; with no DNA, the TCRdb D assignment of TRBD1 cannot be verified. Germline V gives CDR1 MNHEY, CDR2 SVGAGI. The length of the CDR3 is 13 residues.

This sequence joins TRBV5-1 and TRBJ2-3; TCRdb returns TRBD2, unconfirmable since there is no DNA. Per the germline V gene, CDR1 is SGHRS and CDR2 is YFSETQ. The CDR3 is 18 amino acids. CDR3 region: CASSQPGLAGGPADTQYF.

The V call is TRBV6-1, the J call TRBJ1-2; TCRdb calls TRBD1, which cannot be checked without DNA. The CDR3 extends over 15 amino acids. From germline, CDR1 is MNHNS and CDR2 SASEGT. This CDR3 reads CASSGIYQGALGYTF.

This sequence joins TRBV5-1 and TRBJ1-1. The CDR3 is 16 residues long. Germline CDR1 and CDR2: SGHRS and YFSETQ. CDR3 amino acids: CASSLGQALMNTEAFF.

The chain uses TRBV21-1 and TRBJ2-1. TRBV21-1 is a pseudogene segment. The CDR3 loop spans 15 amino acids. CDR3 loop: CASSKANNSYNEQFF.